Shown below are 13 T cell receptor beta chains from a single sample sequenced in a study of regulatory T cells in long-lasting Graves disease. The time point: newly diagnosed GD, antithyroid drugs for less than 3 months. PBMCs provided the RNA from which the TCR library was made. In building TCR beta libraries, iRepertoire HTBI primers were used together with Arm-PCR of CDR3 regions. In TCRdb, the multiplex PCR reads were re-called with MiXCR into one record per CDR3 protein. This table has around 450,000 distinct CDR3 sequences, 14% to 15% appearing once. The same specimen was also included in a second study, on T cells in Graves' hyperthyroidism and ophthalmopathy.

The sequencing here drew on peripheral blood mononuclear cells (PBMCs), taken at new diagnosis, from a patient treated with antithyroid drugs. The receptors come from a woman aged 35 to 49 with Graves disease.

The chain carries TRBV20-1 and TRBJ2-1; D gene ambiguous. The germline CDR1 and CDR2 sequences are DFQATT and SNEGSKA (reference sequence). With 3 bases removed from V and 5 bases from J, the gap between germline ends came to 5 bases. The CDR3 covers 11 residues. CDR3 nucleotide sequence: TGCAGTGCTAGCGGGCACAATGAGCAGTTCTTC. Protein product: CSASGHNEQFF.

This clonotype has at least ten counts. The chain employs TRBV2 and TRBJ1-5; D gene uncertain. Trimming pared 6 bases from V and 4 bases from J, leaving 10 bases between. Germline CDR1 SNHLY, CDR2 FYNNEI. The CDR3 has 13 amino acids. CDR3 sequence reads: CASSRMSNQPQHF. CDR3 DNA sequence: TGTGCCAGCAGCCGGATGTCAAATCAGCCCCAGCATTTT.

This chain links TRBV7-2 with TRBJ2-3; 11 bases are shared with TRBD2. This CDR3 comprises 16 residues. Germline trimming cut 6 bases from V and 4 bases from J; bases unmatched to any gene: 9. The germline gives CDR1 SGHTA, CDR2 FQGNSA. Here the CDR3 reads CASSHLSGRGADTQYF. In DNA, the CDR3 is TGTGCCAGCAGTCATCTTAGCGGGAGGGGAGCAGATACGCAGTATTTT. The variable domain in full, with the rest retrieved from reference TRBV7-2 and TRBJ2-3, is GAGVSQSPSNKVTEKGKDVELRCDPISGHTALYWYRQSLGQGLEFLIYFQGNSAPDKSGLPSDRFSAERTGGSVSTLTIQRTQQEDSAVYLCASSHLSGRGADTQYFGPGTRLTVL.

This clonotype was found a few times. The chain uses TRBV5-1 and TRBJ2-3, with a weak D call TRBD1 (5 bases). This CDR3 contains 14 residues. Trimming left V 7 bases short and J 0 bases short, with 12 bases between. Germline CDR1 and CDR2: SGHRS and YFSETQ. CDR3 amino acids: CASFRGRSTDTQYF. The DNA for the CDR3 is TGCGCCAGCTTTAGGGGCAGAAGCACAGATACGCAGTATTTT.

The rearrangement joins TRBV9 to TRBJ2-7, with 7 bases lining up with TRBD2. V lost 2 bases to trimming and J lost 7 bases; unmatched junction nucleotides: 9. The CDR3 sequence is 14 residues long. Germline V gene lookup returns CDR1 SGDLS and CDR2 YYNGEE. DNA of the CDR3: TGTGCCAGCAGCGTGGGGGGAGGGCCTAGTGAGCAGTACTTC. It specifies CASSVGGGPSEQYF.

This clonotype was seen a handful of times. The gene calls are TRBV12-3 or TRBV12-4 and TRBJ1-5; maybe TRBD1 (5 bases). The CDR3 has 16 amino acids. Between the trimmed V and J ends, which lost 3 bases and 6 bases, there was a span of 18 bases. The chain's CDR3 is CASSFLPGGRTQPQHF. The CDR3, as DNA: TGTGCCAGCAGTTTTTTGCCTGGGGGTAGGACTCAGCCCCAGCATTTT.

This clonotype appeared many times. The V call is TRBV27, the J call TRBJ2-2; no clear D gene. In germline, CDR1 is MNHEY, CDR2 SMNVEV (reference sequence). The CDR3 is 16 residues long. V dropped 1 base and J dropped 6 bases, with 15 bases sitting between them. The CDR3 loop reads CASSLLAERKAGELFF. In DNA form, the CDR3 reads TGTGCCAGCAGTTTATTGGCGGAGAGAAAGGCCGGGGAGCTGTTTTTT.

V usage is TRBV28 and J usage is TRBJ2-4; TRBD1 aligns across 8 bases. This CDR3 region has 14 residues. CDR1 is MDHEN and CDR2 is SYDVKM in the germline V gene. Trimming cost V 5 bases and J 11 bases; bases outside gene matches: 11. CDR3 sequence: CASSPTTGDLVQYF. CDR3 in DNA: TGTGCCAGCAGTCCGACGACAGGGGACTTGGTTCAGTACTTC.

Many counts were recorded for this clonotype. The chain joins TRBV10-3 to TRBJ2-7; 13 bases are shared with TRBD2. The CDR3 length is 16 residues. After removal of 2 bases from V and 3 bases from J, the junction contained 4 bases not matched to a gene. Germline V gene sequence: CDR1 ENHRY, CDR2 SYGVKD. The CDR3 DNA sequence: TGTGCCATCAGTGAGATCAGGACTAGCGGGAGCTACGAGCAGTACTTC. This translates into CAISEIRTSGSYEQYF.

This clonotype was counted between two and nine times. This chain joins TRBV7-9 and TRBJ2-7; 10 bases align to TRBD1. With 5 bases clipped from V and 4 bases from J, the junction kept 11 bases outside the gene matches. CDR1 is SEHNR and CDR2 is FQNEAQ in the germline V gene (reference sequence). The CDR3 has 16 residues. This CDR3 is CASSPRSGQGLYEQYF. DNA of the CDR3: TGTGCCAGCAGCCCCCGCTCGGGACAGGGGTTGTACGAGCAGTACTTC.

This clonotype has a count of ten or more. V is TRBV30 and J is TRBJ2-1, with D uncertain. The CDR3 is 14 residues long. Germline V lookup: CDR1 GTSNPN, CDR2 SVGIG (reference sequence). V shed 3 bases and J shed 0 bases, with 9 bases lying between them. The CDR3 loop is CAWRRAFSYNEQFF. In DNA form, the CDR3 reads TGTGCCTGGAGAAGGGCCTTCTCCTACAATGAGCAGTTCTTC.

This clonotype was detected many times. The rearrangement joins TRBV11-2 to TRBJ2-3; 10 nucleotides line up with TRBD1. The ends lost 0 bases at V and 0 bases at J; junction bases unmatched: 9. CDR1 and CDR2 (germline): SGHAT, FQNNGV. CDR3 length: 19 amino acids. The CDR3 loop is CASSLDGGQGLSSTDTQYF. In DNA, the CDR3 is TGTGCCAGCAGCTTAGATGGGGGACAGGGGCTGTCTAGCACAGATACGCAGTATTTT.

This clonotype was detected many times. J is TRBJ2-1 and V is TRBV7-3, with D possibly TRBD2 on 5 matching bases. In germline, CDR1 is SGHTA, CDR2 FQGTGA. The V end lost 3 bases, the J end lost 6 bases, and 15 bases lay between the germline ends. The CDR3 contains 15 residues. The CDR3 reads CASSFEGRLSNEQFF. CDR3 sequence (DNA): TGTGCCAGCAGCTTCGAGGGTCGCCTTAGCAATGAGCAGTTCTTC.